Described below is a single T cell receptor beta chain sequence and its context. Its antigen remains unknown. These data are taken from a study of a mutant IDH1 vaccine in newly diagnosed glioma. Across the study: With temozolomide cycles, or 4-6 weeks after radiotherapy alone, vaccination was started.

Generated by immunoSEQ multiplex PCR, the TCRdb table keeps only in-frame clones and is missing some. The table records tens of thousands of clones, roughly 91% of them present only once. The CDR3 length is 13 residues. Germline-derived CDR1 and CDR2 are GTSNPN and SVGIG (reference sequence). V was trimmed by 0 bases and J by 0 bases, leaving 6 bases between them. The time point: week 5, during vaccination. With topical imiquimod, each dose of the vaccine consisted of 300 ug of mutant IDH1 20-mer peptide. Donor diagnoses consisted of new WHO grade 3 or 4 IDH1-mutant, ATRX-lost astrocytomas. The rearrangement links TRBV30 to TRBJ2-7; D possibly uses TRBD1 or TRBD2 (5 bases each). The source material was PBMCs, sampled from a glioma patient whose treatment included an IDH1 peptide vaccine. The clonotype was recovered from a woman between 45 and 60 years old with glioma. The CDR3 DNA follows: TGTGCCTGGAGTGTGGGGACCTCCTACGAGCAGTACTTC. Translating it yields CAWSVGTSYEQYF.